Each of the 3 T cell receptor beta chains below was sequenced from the same sample in a study of T cells in Graves' hyperthyroidism and ophthalmopathy. What was amplified from RNA transcripts were TCR beta CDR3 regions. First-round RT-PCR of the TCR CDR3 relied on the HTBI primer set. TCRdb called the multiplex PCR reads again in MiXCR, with one record for every CDR3 protein. The sample lists 700,000 to 950,000 distinct CDR3 sequences, around a third seen once, with around 32% in the top ten. The sequenced material came from blood. The source of these receptors is a woman aged 40 to 50 with Graves' hyperthyroidism.

This clonotype showed up many times. The CDR3 region has the DNA TGTGCCAGCACTGACTGGGACACTGAAGCTTTCTTT. Protein product: CASTDWDTEAFF. V is TRBV25-1 and J is TRBJ1-1; D not certain. CDR3 length equals 12 residues. Trimming pared 7 bases from V and 3 bases from J, leaving 9 bases between. The germline gives CDR1 MGHDK, CDR2 SYGVNS.

The rearrangement uses TRBV20-1 and TRBJ2-7; 9 bases fit TRBD2. CDR1 is DFQATT, CDR2 SNEGSKA, per germline (reference sequence). Trimming took 7 bases from V and 7 from J; bases not matched to a gene: 14. The CDR3 totals 14 residues. The CDR3 nucleotides are TGCAGTGGATGGGCGGGAGGGATCATGGGTGAGCAGTACTTC. Residues: CSGWAGGIMGEQYF.

This clonotype has at least ten counts. At one boundary the junction diverges from the germline segment, which might be a read error. The chain couples TRBV5-1 to TRBJ1-1; maybe TRBD1 (6 bases). CDR3 size: 13 residues. Germline V gene sequence: CDR1 SGHRS, CDR2 YFSETQ. The CDR3 here is CASSLGRDREAFF. The CDR3 DNA reads TGTGCCAGCAGCTTAGGACGAGACAGGGAAGCTTTCTTT.